This TCR beta chain comes out of a study of blood T cell repertoires in COVID-19. Study as a whole: Researchers got acute and convalescent COVID-19 samples from the United States, Italy and Spain.

Germline values: CDR1 ENHRY, CDR2 SYGVKD. Trimming at V came to 0 bases and at J to 7 bases, leaving 4 bases not matched to a gene. The CDR3 has 16 residues. This clone was observed once. Data came from immunoSEQ multiplex PCR; TCRdb stores just in-frame clones and leaves some out. The sample holds approximately 100,000 clones, around 85% seen once. The source material was peripheral blood. The chain combines TRBV10-3 with TRBJ2-1; 12 nucleotides match TRBD2. The sequence was collected from a woman in her sixties or seventies with active or convalescent COVID-19. The CDR3 nucleotides read TGTGCCATCAGTGAGTCGGGGACTAGCGGGTCTAATGAGCAGTTCTTC. Protein product: CAISESGTSGSNEQFF.